This T cell receptor beta chain was observed in a study of shared clonotypes between healthy human individuals (dated by TCRdb to 2019 to 2021). For the wider study: The cohort included three men and a couple of women between 18 and 49 years of age. Between about 0.8 and 8.9 billion PBMCs per donor were obtained by leukapheresis. Libraries were prepared and TCR repertoires were sequenced by different laboratories using diverse techniques, in order to increase sequencing depth and limit assay-specific biases. To estimate repertoire size and how much clonotypes are shared between individuals, the study performed deep sequencing of blood TCR repertoires from a few healthy adults. For each donor, CD4 naive and CD4 memory were each given three plates, CD8 naive was given two plates, and CD8 memory was given one plate.

TCR CDR3 regions were amplified from genomic DNA by multiplex PCR using the deep immunoSEQ assay. For each cell subset, the extracted genomic DNA was distributed evenly across all wells of several immunoSEQ 96-well plates, and each plate served as one replicate. Each replicate PCR for sorted subsets received approximately 200 ng genomic DNA, equal to about 30,000 T cell genomes. Purified libraries were quantified with a Qubit 3.0 fluorometer, sized on a Bioanalyzer 2100, and re-quantified with the KAPA Library Quantification kit. A separate single-read 150-cycle Illumina NextSeq 550 flow cell was used to sequence each immunoSEQ 96-well plate. In the authors' own workflow: The immunoSEQ output contained only junctional sequences without quality scores, so filtering could not match that applied to full-length reads. Sequences were annotated with PyIR, a Python wrapper for IgBLAST v1.9, using IMGT germline references to assign V/J genes and CDR3. Reads were removed for weak V/J assignments (E-value above 1e-6), missing CDR3, stop codons, out-of-frame junctions, or ambiguous translated residues. A V3J clonotype was defined by an identical inferred V gene, J gene, and CDR3 amino acid sequence. Percentage overlap between repertoires was computed as shared unique clonotypes divided by the size of the smaller repertoire. Richness of each repertoire was evaluated using RTK rarefaction, the Chao1 estimator, and Recon v2.1 estimates of unobserved clonotypes. For all TCRbeta clonotypes obtained by the gDNA method from a few donors, generation probabilities were computed with OLGA. TCRdb limited this immuneACCESS table to in-frame rearrangements with V and J called. A share of clones is missing; checked studies link under half to unresolved V genes, and the rest is unexplained. V, J and clone size derive from that table, while D and trimming were established from the DNA sequence. Present in this sample are fewer than 850,000 clones, around 96% of which were seen just once. Of the sample, under 0.3% is held by the ten largest clones.

Comment on this clone: Its specific antigen is unknown. Within one base of it there is no much larger clone, and no base qualities were kept.

The paper's findings and limits, for the study overall: Sampling was limited to blood, and TCR repertoires in tissue likely differ from TCR repertoires in blood. Compared with non-shared clonotypes, the clonotypes found in all four sorted-subset donors had higher generation probabilities. Because the study included a small number of donors, the genetic and exposure-history diversity represented was limited. About 5% of naive CD4, 3.5% of naive CD8, 2.3% of memory CD4, and about 0.4% of memory CD8 clonotypes were shared across several donors. Rarefaction of sorted-subset datasets indicated incomplete sequencing despite the large sequencing depth. Based on pairwise subsampling, the degree of clonotype sharing among donors was expected to be affected by sequencing depth. Larger estimated clonotype richness was generally found for naive subsets than for memory subsets.

The CDR3, from cysteine to phenylalanine, totals 15 residues. Just the 45-base CDR3 DNA is kept, in frame starting at base 1. From the germline V gene (reference sequence), CDR1 is GTSNPN and CDR2 is SVGIG. Ends trimmed: V by 2 bases, J by 7 bases; bases unmatched to a gene: 3. CD8 naive samples were CD45RO-negative cells positively selected for CCR7, giving a CD45RA+CCR7+ population that excluded TemRA cells. Donors were healthy HIV-negative adults with no recently reported acute infections or vaccinations. Every donor was a Caucasian adult living in Nashville, Tennessee, USA. After blood collection by leukapheresis, PBMCs were isolated using Ficoll-Histopaque density gradient centrifugation and then cryopreserved in the vapor phase of liquid nitrogen. Purity and quantity of every magnetically sorted T cell population were checked by analytical flow cytometry. Genomic DNA was isolated from every sorted fraction and measured by UV absorbance on a Nanodrop 2000c.

Sequencing was carried out using naive CD8+ T cells sorted from blood. The label giving this sample's cell subset or site can be read as: CD45RA+CCR7+. The clonotype originates from a man aged 25-45 years in good health. Recombination connected TRBV30 to TRBJ2-1, with TRBD2 matching 15 junction bases. The CDR3 here reads CAWSPGLAGGNEQFF. At the DNA level, the sequence is TGTGCCTGGAGTCCGGGACTAGCGGGAGGTAATGAGCAGTTCTTC.